This TCR beta chain emerged from a study of breast tumors, draining lymph nodes, adjacent tissues (dated by TCRdb to about 2016). The study in broad terms: The study compared TCR beta repertoires across tumor, adjacent nontumor tissue and axillary lymph nodes from breast cancer patients. The study was designed to assess the relationships and possible T-cell exchange between tumor, surrounding tissue and draining lymph node repertoires in human breast cancer. The research as a whole found: The conclusion that tumor T cells originate in lymph nodes was framed as consistent with a hypothesis rather than directly demonstrated. The similarity between tumor and nontumor tissue repertoires was significantly greater in luminal-like breast cancer than in basal-like breast cancer. Tumor T-cell repertoires showed less diversity than lymph node repertoires and more diversity than nontumor tissue repertoires, and tumor T-cell repertoires showed preferential V and J gene usage. The data were considered consistent with most tumor T cells being derived from the lymph node and subsequently expanding within tumor tissue.

The data were produced on an Illumina HiSeq 2000. TCR beta chain libraries were generated by multiplex PCR amplification. High-throughput sequencing was used to analyze the amplified TCR beta chain products. In TCRdb, the public reads were trimmed at Q25 with fastp and aligned with MiXCR, with productive beta chains retained. Rows are unified per CDR3 protein, each entry keeping the most common DNA and genes. The sample records fewer than 80,000 distinct CDR3 sequences, approximately 40% of which are singletons. The ten largest clones represent roughly 8.1% of the sample. About this clonotype itself: No antigen is known for it. Germline and junction disagree at one end, which may indicate a read error.

Via the germline V gene (reference sequence), CDR1 is SEHNR and CDR2 FQNEAQ. Counted from cysteine to phenylalanine, this CDR3 has 15 amino acids. Just CDR3 DNA is preserved here, 45 bases in frame from base 1. Sequencing input: breast tumor tissue. Recombination connected TRBV7-9 to TRBJ2-5, and 11 junctional nucleotides match TRBD2. This sequence was found in a female donor with breast cancer. Some clones in this sample may be carry-over from other donors' samples. Here the CDR3 is given as CASSLAGGTQETQYF. The DNA sequence follows: TGTGCCAGCAGCCTAGCGGGGGGCACCCAAGAGACCCAGTACTTC.